This T cell receptor beta chain was sequenced in a study of T cell repertoires in cytomegalovirus infection. With regard to this clonotype: The target antigen is unknown.

CDR3 size: 10 residues. Germline CDR1 and CDR2: MNHNS and SASEGT. With 6 bases removed from V and 6 bases from J, the gap between germline ends came to 5 bases. TCRdb re-called the reads with MiXCR, one entry per CDR3 protein. The data hold about 920,000 distinct CDR3 sequences, with approximately 33% observed a single time. The source of this sequence is a human donor in good health (CMV status not recorded). Some clones in this sample may be carry-over from other donors' samples. The sequences come from cultured CD8+ T cells from PBMCs, collected from culture after CMV antigen stimulation. The rearrangement links TRBV6-1 to TRBJ1-1; D is unresolved. Here the CDR3 reads CASRSPEAFF. CDR3 nucleotides: TGTGCCAGCAGAAGCCCTGAAGCTTTCTTT.